The 24 T cell receptor beta chains below all came from one sample that was sequenced in a study of OX40 agonist ivuxolimab in advanced cancers. Sequencing used immunoSEQ multiplex PCR; TCRdb keeps in-frame clones, though not all of them. The sample includes more than 75,000 clones, around 80% of them seen just once. The sample in question was CD4+ or CD8+ T cells sorted from blood, obtained in a trial of the OX40 agonist ivuxolimab. These receptor sequences come from an adult with an advanced solid tumor such as melanoma, head and neck, liver or kidney cancer.

This chain uses TRBV11-2 with TRBJ2-7; 7 nucleotides line up with TRBD1. Germline trimming cut 2 bases from V and 4 bases from J; bases unmatched to any gene: 8. The V gene's germline CDR1 is SGHAT and CDR2 FQNNGV. The CDR3 is 15 residues long. The CDR3 coding sequence is TGTGCCAGCAGCTTACTTCCACAGGGACAGTACGAGCAGTACTTC. It yields the protein CASSLLPQGQYEQYF.

The chain has TRBV5-1 and TRBJ1-2, with TRBD1 matching over 7 bases. This CDR3 is 16 amino acids long. Trimming removed 4 bases from V and 0 bases from J; junction bases left unmatched: 9. In germline, CDR1 is SGHRS, CDR2 YFSETQ. The chain's CDR3 is CASSPGGRGSNYGYTF. The CDR3 DNA reads as TGCGCCAGCAGCCCAGGGGGAAGGGGGTCTAACTATGGCTACACCTTC.

This clone appeared a few times. The chain links TRBV7-3 to TRBJ2-2; TRBD1 might be the D (5 bases). CDR1 is SGHTA, CDR2 FQGTGA, per germline. The CDR3 is 13 amino acids. Trimming removed 6 bases at V and 6 bases at J, with 11 bases between. The CDR3 region has the DNA TGTGCCAGCAGTTCCGACAGCGCCGGGGAGCTGTTTTTT. It codes for CASSSDSAGELFF.

J is TRBJ2-3 and V is TRBV18; 9 positions match TRBD2. The germline V gene encodes CDR1 KGHSH and CDR2 LQKENI. J lost 5 bases, V lost 3 bases, and 9 bases had no gene match. The CDR3 runs 16 residues. For the CDR3, the DNA is TGTGCCAGCTCACCGATTCTAGCGGGGAGAGGAGATACGCAGTATTTT. This codes for CASSPILAGRGDTQYF.

In this sample, this clone turned up once. The V gene is TRBV18, the J gene TRBJ2-2, with D maybe TRBD2 (6 bases). The CDR3 spans 15 residues. Germline V CDR1 and CDR2: KGHSH, LQKENI. The V gene lost 6 bases and the J gene lost 5 bases, with 16 bases spanning the gap. CDR3 DNA: TGTGCCAGCTCGGACCAGGGTGCGGGGACCGGGGAGCTGTTTTTT. It codes for CASSDQGAGTGELFF.

J is TRBJ1-1 and V is TRBV7-9; D not resolved. CDR3 size: 13 residues. From germline, CDR1 is SEHNR and CDR2 FQNEAQ (reference sequence). The V and J ends lost 7 bases and 4 bases respectively, with 13 bases between them. The CDR3 DNA sequence: TGTGCCAGCACCATTCCCCGGAGCACTGAAGCTTTCTTT. It encodes CASTIPRSTEAFF.

The chain couples TRBV19 to TRBJ1-1; D gene ambiguous. CDR3 length: 13 amino acids. Trimming cost V 2 bases and J 0 bases, with 4 bases left between them. Germline V gene lookup returns CDR1 LNHDA and CDR2 SQIVND (reference sequence). The CDR3: CASSITVNTEAFF. As DNA, the CDR3 is TGTGCCAGTAGTATAACCGTGAACACTGAAGCTTTCTTT.

The CDR3 loop reads CASSPPPGRNEQFF. For the CDR3, the DNA is TGTGCCAGCAGCCCACCGCCGGGTAGGAATGAGCAGTTCTTC. This sequence joins TRBV7-2 and TRBJ2-1; the D is unclear. V lost 5 bases, J lost 7 bases, and 15 bases lay in between. The CDR3 totals 14 residues. Per the germline V gene, CDR1 is SGHTA and CDR2 is FQGNSA. The entire variable domain, with the rest obtained from reference TRBV7-2 and TRBJ2-1, is as follows: GAGVSQSPSNKVTEKGKDVELRCDPISGHTALYWYRQSLGQGLEFLIYFQGNSAPDKSGLPSDRFSAERTGGSVSTLTIQRTQQEDSAVYLCASSPPPGRNEQFFGPGTRLTVL.

This rearrangement joins TRBV6-6 to TRBJ2-7; TRBD2 matches at 8 bases. This CDR3 is 15 amino acids long. The germline gives CDR1 MNHNY, CDR2 SVGAGI (reference sequence). After removal of 7 bases from V and 3 bases from J, the junction contained 11 bases not matched to a gene. In nucleotides, the CDR3 is TGTGCCAGCAAGAAGAAAGCGGGAGCCGTCTACGAGCAGTACTTC. Its protein product is CASKKKAGAVYEQYF.

Only one count was recorded for this clone. The rearrangement uses TRBV4-1 and TRBJ1-3; a possible D gene is TRBD1 (5 bases). This CDR3 is built from 16 residues. Germline-derived CDR1 and CDR2 are MGHRA and YSYEKL. V was cut by 1 base and J by 0 bases, with 10 bases left in between. The CDR3 DNA is TGCGCCAGCAGCCAAGTAACAGGAAGCTCTGGAAACACCATATATTTT. Translating gives CASSQVTGSSGNTIYF.

This clone was found a few times. The J gene is TRBJ1-5, the V gene TRBV6-6; 7 bases are shared with TRBD1. This CDR3 has 15 residues. Germline V gene sequence: CDR1 MNHNY, CDR2 SVGAGI (reference sequence). V shed 6 bases and J 6 bases; nucleotides not matched to a gene: 11. The CDR3 nucleotides are TGTGCCAGCAGCGGGACAGTAGATCAGCGTCAGCCCCAGCATTTT. It encodes CASSGTVDQRQPQHF.

The V call is TRBV18, the J call TRBJ2-7, with 7 bases that match TRBD1. The ends lost 4 bases at V and 1 base at J; junction bases unmatched: 1. Germline V gene data show CDR1 as KGHSH and CDR2 as LQKENI. The CDR3 covers 13 residues. In nucleotides, the CDR3 is TGTGCCAGCTCACGGGGACAGTCCTACGAGCAGTACTTC. It encodes CASSRGQSYEQYF.

CDR3 region: CASSSWIAGSSTDTQYF. The CDR3 DNA sequence: TGTGCCAGCAGCTCCTGGATAGCGGGGAGCAGCACAGATACGCAGTATTTT. The chain employs TRBV5-4 and TRBJ2-3; 8 nucleotides line up with TRBD2. The J segment lost 0 bases and the V segment lost 3 bases, leaving 9 bases of the junction unmatched. Germline CDR1 and CDR2: SGHNT and YYREEE (reference sequence). The CDR3 sequence is 17 residues long. Combining the CDR3 with reference TRBV5-4 and TRBJ2-3 gives the whole variable domain ETGVTQSPTHLIKTRGQQVTLRCSSQSGHNTVSWYQQALGQGPQFIFQYYREEENGRGNFPPRFSGLQFPNYSSELNVNALELDDSALYLCASSSWIAGSSTDTQYFGPGTRLTVL.

The V call is TRBV5-1, the J call TRBJ2-1, with unresolved D. From germline, CDR1 is SGHRS and CDR2 YFSETQ. CDR3 length: 13 amino acids. Trimming pared 0 bases from V and 5 bases from J, leaving 6 bases between. The CDR3 spells CASSLGTNNEQFF. CDR3 coding DNA: TGCGCCAGCAGCTTGGGAACAAACAATGAGCAGTTCTTC.

The chain recombines TRBV7-3 with TRBJ2-5; 13 nucleotides match TRBD2. J gave up 11 bases and V 5 bases, and 8 bases lay outside the gene matches. This CDR3 contains 14 residues. CDR1 and CDR2 (germline): SGHTA, FQGTGA. In DNA, the CDR3 is TGTGCCAGCAGCCGACTAGCGGGGGGTGATGAGCAGTACTTC. It translates to CASSRLAGGDEQYF.

The chain recombines TRBV7-2 with TRBJ1-1; the match to TRBD1 covers 9 bases. This CDR3 region has 15 residues. Looked up from germline, CDR1 is SGHTA and CDR2 is FQGNSA. J was trimmed by 8 bases and V by 5 bases; bases with no gene match: 12. The CDR3 coding sequence is TGTGCCAGCAGCCGACCTTACAGGGGGCTAACCGAAGCTTTCTTT. Amino acid sequence: CASSRPYRGLTEAFF.

This chain joins TRBV5-1 and TRBJ1-1, with D tentatively TRBD1 (6 bases). Trimming shortened V by 5 bases and J by 1 base, and 15 bases separated the two germline ends. Per the germline V gene, CDR1 is SGHRS and CDR2 is YFSETQ. CDR3 size: 15 residues. The CDR3: CASRVQGHQNTEAFF. Here the CDR3 DNA reads TGCGCCAGCAGAGTCCAGGGACACCAGAACACTGAAGCTTTCTTT.

The rearrangement joins TRBV10-3 to TRBJ2-1; 7 bases fit TRBD2. After removal of 4 bases from V and 4 bases from J, the junction contained 4 bases not matched to a gene. This CDR3 comprises 14 residues. Germline assignment: CDR1 ENHRY and CDR2 SYGVKD. The CDR3 DNA sequence: TGTGCCATCAGTGGCGGGAGTCTATACAATGAGCAGTTCTTC. It yields the protein CAISGGSLYNEQFF.

This clone was found a few times. This chain uses TRBV7-2 with TRBJ1-2; 7 bases are a match to TRBD1. Looked up from germline, CDR1 is SGHTA and CDR2 is FQGNSA. With 6 bases clipped from V and 7 bases from J, the junction kept 8 bases outside the gene matches. This CDR3 spans 13 amino acids. The CDR3: CASSSQGVAGYTF. The CDR3, as DNA: TGTGCCAGCAGTAGTCAGGGGGTGGCTGGCTACACCTTC.

This clone was detected only a few times. The chain is built from TRBV11-2 and TRBJ2-1; weak D call: TRBD1 (5 bases). The germline V gene encodes CDR1 SGHAT and CDR2 FQNNGV. CDR3 length equals 15 residues. Trimming cost V 1 base and J 4 bases, with 11 bases left between them. The CDR3 region has the DNA TGTGCCAGCAGCTTAGGTGTGGGGCAGTACAATGAGCAGTTCTTC. Encoded protein: CASSLGVGQYNEQFF.

The chain has TRBV7-2 and TRBJ1-2; D is uncertain. Germline V gene lookup returns CDR1 SGHTA and CDR2 FQGNSA. V lost 0 bases to trimming and J lost 8 bases, with 13 bases between them. This CDR3 is built from 14 residues. CDR3 DNA: TGTGCCAGCAGCTTAGCGCAGCAGACGGGAGGCTACACCTTC. This gives the protein CASSLAQQTGGYTF.

The chain is built from TRBV27 and TRBJ2-3; TRBD1 is a possible D gene (7 bases). CDR3 length: 15 residues. Germline V gene data show CDR1 as MNHEY and CDR2 as SMNVEV (reference sequence). Trimming cost V 6 bases and J 4 bases, with 17 bases left between them. The CDR3 sequence: CASRIQGWGADTQYF. DNA for the CDR3: TGTGCCAGCAGAATACAGGGGTGGGGGGCAGATACGCAGTATTTT.

The V gene is TRBV28, the J gene TRBJ2-2; TRBD1 might be the D (5 bases). V lost 5 bases to trimming and J lost 7 bases, with 14 bases between them. The germline gives CDR1 MDHEN, CDR2 SYDVKM. The CDR3 has 14 residues. CDR3 protein: CASSPPGKNGELFF. The CDR3 nucleotides are TGTGCCAGCAGTCCGCCAGGGAAGAACGGGGAGCTGTTTTTT.

This clone is a singleton in its sample. The V gene is TRBV9, the J gene TRBJ1-1; no definite D call. The CDR3 has 12 residues. Germline CDR1 is SGDLS and CDR2 is YYNGEE. Trimming cost V 6 bases and J 5 bases, with 11 bases left between them. The CDR3 loop is CASTDGGTEAFF. CDR3 nucleotides: TGTGCCAGCACCGATGGAGGGACTGAAGCTTTCTTT.